The clone carrying this T cell receptor beta chain was seen more than once but under ten times. V dropped 4 bases and J dropped 5 bases, with 12 bases sitting between them. Germline loops: CDR1 LNHNV, CDR2 YYDKDF (reference sequence). This CDR3 has 13 residues. TCRdb's table, derived via immunoSEQ multiplex PCR, lists solely in-frame clones and lacks some. The data contain 50,000 to 65,000 clones, approximately 90% of them singletons. These data come from a study of OX40 agonist ivuxolimab in advanced cancers. This sequence was found in an adult with an advanced solid tumor such as melanoma, head and neck, liver or kidney cancer. The specimen was CD4+ or CD8+ T cells sorted from blood, collected in a trial of the OX40 agonist ivuxolimab. The chain couples TRBV15 to TRBJ2-7; no reliable D call. This chain's CDR3 is CATSIRPRDEQYF. The DNA for the CDR3 is TGTGCCACCAGCATCCGGCCTAGAGACGAGCAGTACTTC.